This T cell receptor beta chain was sequenced for a study of T-cell memory formation after mild COVID-19. Of note for this clonotype: What it recognizes is unknown.

The germline V and J ends were trimmed by 4 bases and 2 bases, with 19 bases remaining between them. The CDR3 sequence is 16 residues long. Germline V lookup: CDR1 SGHRS, CDR2 YFSETQ. Each CDR3 protein is one row after TCRdb ran MiXCR on the 5' RACE reads. This table has 550,000 to 600,000 distinct CDR3 sequences, about 20% appearing once. General observations from the study: In pre-infection memory, a portion of responding clones appeared, which suggested that cross-reactive memory joined. Those CD4+ clones that contracted were mainly in CM and EM (CD8+ ones in EMRA). Day 15 to 85 contracting clones showed balanced CD4/CD8; later expanders leaned CD4+. For second-wave clones that peaked at day 37, SARS-CoV-2 specificity went unverified.

The receptor was derived from an adult woman who had mild COVID-19 (a few samples of this study predate the infection). Cell type and time point are not known. The rearrangement joins TRBV5-1 to TRBJ2-7; perhaps TRBD2 as D (5 bases). Sequences were obtained from PBMCs or a T cell subset sorted from them (not recorded which). The DNA of the CDR3 is TGCGCCAGCAGCCCGCCTGGGTTTGCGGGTGCCTACGAGCAGTACTTC. Translation gives CASSPPGFAGAYEQYF.